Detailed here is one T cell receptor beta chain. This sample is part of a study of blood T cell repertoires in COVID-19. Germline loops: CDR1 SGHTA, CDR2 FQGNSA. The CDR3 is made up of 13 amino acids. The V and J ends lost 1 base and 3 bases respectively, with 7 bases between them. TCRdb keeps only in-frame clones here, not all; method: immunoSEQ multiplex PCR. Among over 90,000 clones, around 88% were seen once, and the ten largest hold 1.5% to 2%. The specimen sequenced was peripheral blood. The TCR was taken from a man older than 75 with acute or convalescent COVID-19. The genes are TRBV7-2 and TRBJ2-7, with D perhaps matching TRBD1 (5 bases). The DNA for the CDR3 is TGTGCCAGCAGCTTAGTGGGGCGCTACGAGCAGTACTTC. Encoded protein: CASSLVGRYEQYF.